The entry below describes one T cell receptor (beta chain). Antigen unknown. Its ends do not fully match the called genes, so a read error is possible. The sample comes from a study of T cells in localized non-small cell lung cancer. Broader study findings: Tumor samples were not multi-region, leaving intratumor heterogeneity unexcluded. There was higher T cell clonality in uninvolved adjacent lung than in tumor, and it was highest there. Among blood samples, higher T cell density accompanied longer overall survival. Adjacent lung held a median 57 of the top 100 tumor clones.

The table came from immunoSEQ multiplex PCR; TCRdb's copy has only in-frame clones and leaves some out. The profile shows 4,600 or so clones, about 27% of them singletons. The CDR3 length is 15 residues. The germline V gene has CDR1 KGHSH and CDR2 LQKENI. The chain is built from TRBV18 and TRBJ2-7; D is undetermined. The receptor's source is a man aged 40-75 years with stage III squamous cell lung carcinoma. The sample consisted of lung tumor tissue, taken before any cancer treatment. CDR3 DNA: TGTGCCAGCTCGCCACGACAAGGCCGTGAGTACGAGCAGTACTTC. Its protein product is CASSPRQGREYEQYF. Full variable domain (rest looked up from reference TRBV18 and TRBJ2-7): NAGVMQNPRHLVRRRGQEARLRCSPMKGHSHVYWYRQLPEEGLKFMVYLQKENIIDESGMPKERFSAEFPKEGPSILRIQQVVRGDSAAYFCASSPRQGREYEQYFGPGTRLTVT.